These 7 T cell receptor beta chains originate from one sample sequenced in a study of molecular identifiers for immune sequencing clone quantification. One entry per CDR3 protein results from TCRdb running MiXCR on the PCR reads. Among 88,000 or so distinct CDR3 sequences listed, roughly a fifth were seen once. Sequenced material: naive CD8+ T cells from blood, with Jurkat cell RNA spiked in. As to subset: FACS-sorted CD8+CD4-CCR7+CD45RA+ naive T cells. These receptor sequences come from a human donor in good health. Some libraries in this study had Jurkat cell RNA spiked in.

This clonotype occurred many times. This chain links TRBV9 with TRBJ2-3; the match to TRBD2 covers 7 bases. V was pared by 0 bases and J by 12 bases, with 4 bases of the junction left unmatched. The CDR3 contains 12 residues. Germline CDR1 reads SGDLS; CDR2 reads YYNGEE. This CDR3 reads CASSVAAGDQYF. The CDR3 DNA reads TGTGCCAGCAGCGTAGCTGCGGGAGATCAGTATTTT. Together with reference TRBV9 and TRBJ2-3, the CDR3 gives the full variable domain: DSGVTQTPKHLITATGQRVTLRCSPRSGDLSVYWYQQSLDQGLQFLIQYYNGEERAKGNILERFSAQQFPDLHSELNLSSLELGDSALYFCASSVAAGDQYFGPGTRLTVL.

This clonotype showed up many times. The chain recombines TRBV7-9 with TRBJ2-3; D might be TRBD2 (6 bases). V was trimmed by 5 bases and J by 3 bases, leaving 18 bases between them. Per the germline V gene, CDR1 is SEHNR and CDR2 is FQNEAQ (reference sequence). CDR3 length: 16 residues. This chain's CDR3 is CASSPRTTPGTDTQYF. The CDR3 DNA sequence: TGTGCCAGCAGCCCGAGGACTACACCTGGAACAGATACGCAGTATTTT.

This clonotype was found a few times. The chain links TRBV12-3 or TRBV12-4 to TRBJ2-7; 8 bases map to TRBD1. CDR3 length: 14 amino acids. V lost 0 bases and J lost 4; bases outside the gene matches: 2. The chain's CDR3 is CASSLARGLYEQYF. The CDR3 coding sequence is TGTGCCAGCAGTTTAGCCAGGGGGCTTTACGAGCAGTACTTC.

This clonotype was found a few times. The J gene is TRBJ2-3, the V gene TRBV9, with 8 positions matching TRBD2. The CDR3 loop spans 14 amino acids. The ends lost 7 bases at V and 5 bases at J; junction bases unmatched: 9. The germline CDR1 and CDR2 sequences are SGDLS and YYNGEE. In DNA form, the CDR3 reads TGTGCCAGCGGAGATAGCGGGACCCAAGATACGCAGTATTTT. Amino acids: CASGDSGTQDTQYF.

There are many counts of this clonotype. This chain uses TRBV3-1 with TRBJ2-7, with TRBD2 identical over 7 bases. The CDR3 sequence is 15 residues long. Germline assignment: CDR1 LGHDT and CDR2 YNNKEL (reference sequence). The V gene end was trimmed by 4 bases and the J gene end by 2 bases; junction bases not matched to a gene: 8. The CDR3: CASSPHPGRAYEQYF. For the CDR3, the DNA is TGTGCCAGCAGCCCACACCCGGGGAGGGCCTACGAGCAGTACTTC.

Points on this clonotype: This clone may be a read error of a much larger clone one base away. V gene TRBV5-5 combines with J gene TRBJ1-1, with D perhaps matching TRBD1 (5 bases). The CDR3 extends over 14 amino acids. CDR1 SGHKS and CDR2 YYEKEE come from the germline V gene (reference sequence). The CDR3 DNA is TGTGCCAACAGCCCTCGGTGGGGGTCTACTGAAGCTTTCTTT. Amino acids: CANSPRWGSTEAFF.

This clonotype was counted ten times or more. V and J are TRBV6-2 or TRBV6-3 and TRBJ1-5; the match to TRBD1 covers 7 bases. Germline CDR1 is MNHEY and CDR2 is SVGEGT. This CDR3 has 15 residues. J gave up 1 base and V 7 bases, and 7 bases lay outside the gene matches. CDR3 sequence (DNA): TGTGCCAGCAAAAAGGACAGGAGAAGCAATCAGCCCCAGCATTTT. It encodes CASKKDRRSNQPQHF.